Each of the 23 T cell receptor beta chains below was sequenced from the same sample in a study of OX40 agonist ivuxolimab in advanced cancers. The protocol was immunoSEQ multiplex PCR, while the TCRdb copy is restricted to in-frame clones and leaves out a portion. The data hold around 89,000 clones, with under 95% observed a single time. The source material was CD4+ or CD8+ T cells sorted from blood, sampled in a trial of the OX40 agonist ivuxolimab. All receptors derive from an adult with an advanced solid tumor such as melanoma, head and neck, liver or kidney cancer.

The J gene is TRBJ1-6, the V gene TRBV19; no clear D. The V gene's germline CDR1 is LNHDA and CDR2 SQIVND (reference sequence). CDR3 length equals 13 residues. The CDR3: CGTGSSYNSPLHF. The CDR3 DNA reads as TGTGGAACGGGGAGCTCCTATAATTCACCCCTCCACTTT.

V usage is TRBV2 and J usage is TRBJ2-7; no firm D call. Germline V gives CDR1 SNHLY, CDR2 FYNNEI. The V end was cut by 8 bases, the J end by 5 bases, with 10 bases between. This CDR3 is 11 amino acids long. CDR3 in amino acids: CASAGRDEQYF. For the CDR3, the DNA is TGTGCCAGCGCCGGAAGGGACGAGCAGTACTTC.

The table lists this clone with a count of one. The V gene is TRBV27, the J gene TRBJ2-1, with 7 bases matching TRBD2. Germline V CDR1 and CDR2: MNHEY, SMNVEV (reference sequence). J lost 7 bases, V lost 6 bases, and 12 bases had no gene match. There are 15 residues in the CDR3. The CDR3: CASSFRRENYNEQFF. The CDR3 nucleotides read TGTGCCAGCAGCTTCCGGCGGGAGAATTATAATGAGCAGTTCTTC.

V and J are TRBV5-6 and TRBJ1-6; TRBD1 matches 7 bases. CDR1 and CDR2 from the germline V gene are SGHDT and YYEEEE. Germline trimming cut 4 bases from V and 3 bases from J; bases unmatched to any gene: 4. CDR3 length: 15 residues. CDR3 in amino acids: CASSLGTVYNSPLHF. In DNA, the CDR3 is TGTGCCAGCAGCCTTGGGACAGTCTATAATTCACCCCTCCACTTT.

V usage is TRBV9 and J usage is TRBJ2-1, with 16 bases aligning to TRBD2. The CDR3 runs to 24 residues. Germline V gives CDR1 SGDLS, CDR2 YYNGEE. The V gene end was trimmed by 0 bases and the J gene end by 4 bases; junction bases not matched to a gene: 22. In nucleotides, the CDR3 is TGTGCCAGCAGCGTAGAAGGCGGGGCGTTGGGACTAGCGGGAGGGGGCGTAGGATACAATGAGCAGTTCTTC. The encoded protein is CASSVEGGALGLAGGGVGYNEQFF.

The rearrangement uses TRBV28 and TRBJ2-7; TRBD2 aligns across 12 bases. The CDR3 is made up of 13 amino acids. Trimming removed 6 bases from V and 6 bases from J; junction bases left unmatched: 3. Germline V lookup: CDR1 MDHEN, CDR2 SYDVKM. In DNA form, the CDR3 reads TGTGCCAGCAGGGTACTAGCGGGAGGCGAGCAGTACTTC. Translation gives CASRVLAGGEQYF.

The J gene is TRBJ2-1, the V gene TRBV7-8, with 8 bases identical to TRBD2. Unmatched junction bases numbered 2, after V lost 0 bases and J lost 4 bases. This CDR3 contains 15 residues. Germline lookup yields CDR1 SGHVS and CDR2 FQNEAQ. Written as DNA, the CDR3 is TGTGCCAGCAGCTTAGCGCTAGCGGGTTACAATGAGCAGTTCTTC. Its translation is CASSLALAGYNEQFF. The entire variable domain, with the rest obtained from reference TRBV7-8 and TRBJ2-1, is as follows: GAGVSQSPRYKVAKRGQDVALRCDPISGHVSLFWYQQALGQGPEFLTYFQNEAQLDKSGLPSDRFFAERPEGSVSTLKIQRTQQEDSAVYLCASSLALAGYNEQFFGPGTRLTVL.

V gene TRBV11-1 combines with J gene TRBJ2-1, with unresolved D. V was pared by 5 bases and J by 9 bases, with 8 bases between. The CDR3 runs 11 residues. Per the germline V gene, CDR1 is SGHAT and CDR2 is FQDESV (reference sequence). The CDR3 nucleotides read TGTGCCAGCAGCCGCTTAGGTGAGCAGTTCTTC. Protein sequence: CASSRLGEQFF. The full variable domain, in which reference TRBV11-1 and TRBJ2-1 provide the parts outside the CDR3, is EAEVAQSPRYKITEKSQAVAFWCDPISGHATLYWYRQILGQGPELLVQFQDESVVDDSQLPKDRFSAERLKGVDSTLKIQPAELGDSAMYLCASSRLGEQFFGPGTRLTVL.

This chain connects TRBV28 to TRBJ1-5; D possibly corresponds to TRBD1 (5 bases). This CDR3 has 15 amino acids. V was trimmed by 9 bases and J by 0 bases, leaving 15 bases between them. CDR1 and CDR2 from the germline V gene are MDHEN and SYDVKM. In DNA form, the CDR3 reads TGTGCCAGTAACATACAGGTGACTAGCAATCAGCCCCAGCATTTT. It encodes CASNIQVTSNQPQHF.

This chain uses TRBV6-1 with TRBJ2-7; TRBD2 aligns across 10 bases. Unmatched junction bases numbered 2, after V lost 1 base and J lost 2 bases. This CDR3 is 15 amino acids long. Germline V lookup: CDR1 MNHNS, CDR2 SASEGT. The CDR3: CASSEGLAGAYEQYF. The CDR3 region has the DNA TGTGCCAGCAGTGAAGGGCTAGCGGGGGCCTACGAGCAGTACTTC.

This clone was seen only once. The rearrangement joins TRBV5-1 to TRBJ2-7, with 7 bases matching TRBD2. Germline-derived CDR1 and CDR2 are SGHRS and YFSETQ. J gave up 3 bases and V 0 bases, and 9 bases lay outside the gene matches. This CDR3 is 16 amino acids long. The CDR3: CASSLAALAGVYEQYF. In DNA form, the CDR3 reads TGCGCCAGCAGCTTGGCCGCTTTGGCGGGAGTCTACGAGCAGTACTTC.

The gene calls are TRBV11-3 and TRBJ2-2; 10 nucleotides match TRBD2. The CDR3 extends over 17 amino acids. Unmatched junction bases numbered 7, after V lost 5 bases and J lost 1 base. Germline V lookup: CDR1 SGHNT, CDR2 YENEEA. The CDR3 sequence is CASSPGASGRNTGELFF. The CDR3 bases are TGTGCCAGCAGCCCCGGGGCTAGCGGGAGGAACACCGGGGAGCTGTTTTTT.

V and J are TRBV29-1 and TRBJ2-7; D might be TRBD2 (6 bases). Trimming took off 7 bases at V and 5 bases at J, with 12 bases between the two ends. Looked up from germline, CDR1 is SQVTM and CDR2 is ANQGSEA. The CDR3 totals 11 residues. CDR3 loop: CSGGTSDEQYF. The CDR3 DNA follows: TGCAGCGGCGGGACTTCTGACGAGCAGTACTTC.

Comments on this clone: The sample carries other DNA sequences with the same CDR3. This chain uses TRBV18 with TRBJ1-1; D is perhaps TRBD1 (5 bases). The V gene lost 2 bases and the J gene lost 1 base, with 5 bases spanning the gap. CDR1 is KGHSH and CDR2 is LQKENI in the germline V gene. The CDR3 runs 13 residues. The CDR3 DNA reads TGTGCCAGCTCACCAGGGGGGAACACTGAAGCTTTCTTT. Its protein is CASSPGGNTEAFF.

V usage is TRBV4-2 and J usage is TRBJ1-3, with 9 nucleotides matching TRBD1. The CDR3 runs to 15 residues. Germline CDR1 reads LGHNA; CDR2 reads YNFKEQ. Trimming removed 2 bases from V and 4 bases from J; junction bases left unmatched: 3. DNA for the CDR3: TGTGCCAGCAGCCAACTACAGGGGGCCGGAAACACCATATATTTT. This codes for CASSQLQGAGNTIYF.

The chain uses TRBV7-2 and TRBJ2-3; D unresolved. Germline lookup yields CDR1 SGHTA and CDR2 FQGNSA. V lost 8 bases to trimming and J lost 2 bases, with 5 bases between them. The CDR3 covers 11 residues. The CDR3 is CASGLTDTQYF. For the CDR3, the DNA is TGTGCCAGCGGCCTCACAGATACGCAGTATTTT.

This clone was detected once. The chain carries TRBV7-8 and TRBJ2-5; unclear D gene. The V end was cut by 5 bases, the J end by 1 base, with 20 bases between. Germline CDR1 is SGHVS and CDR2 is FQNEAQ. This CDR3 region has 17 residues. The CDR3 nucleotides are TGTGCCAGCAGCGCCCCCGAAGGCCTCTACAGCCAAGAGACCCAGTACTTC. Encoded protein: CASSAPEGLYSQETQYF. Full variable domain (remainder filled in from reference TRBV7-8 and TRBJ2-5): GAGVSQSPRYKVAKRGQDVALRCDPISGHVSLFWYQQALGQGPEFLTYFQNEAQLDKSGLPSDRFFAERPEGSVSTLKIQRTQQEDSAVYLCASSAPEGLYSQETQYFGPGTRLLVL.

CDR3 DNA: TGTGCCAGCAGTTACTCTCGACAGGGGAAAGAGACCCAGTACTTC. Translating it yields CASSYSRQGKETQYF. The chain recombines TRBV6-5 with TRBJ2-5; 8 bases agree with TRBD1. With 0 bases clipped from V and 3 bases from J, the junction kept 3 bases outside the gene matches. The CDR3 spans 15 residues. CDR1 is MNHEY and CDR2 is SVGAGI in the germline V gene.

This sequence joins TRBV29-1 and TRBJ2-7; D remains unclear. With 5 bases removed from V and 1 base from J, the gap between germline ends came to 9 bases. Germline V CDR1 and CDR2: SQVTM, ANQGSEA. CDR3 length: 12 amino acids. CDR3 coding DNA: TGCAGCGTTCGGATCCTTTCCTACGAGCAGTACTTC. Translating it yields CSVRILSYEQYF.

This sequence joins TRBV5-1 and TRBJ2-5; 11 bases agree with TRBD1. This CDR3 region has 15 residues. In germline, CDR1 is SGHRS, CDR2 YFSETQ. J was trimmed by 5 bases and V by 4 bases; bases with no gene match: 7. The CDR3 loop is CASSAEGQGGETQYF. Here the CDR3 DNA reads TGCGCCAGCAGCGCCGAGGGACAGGGGGGTGAGACCCAGTACTTC.

This clone came up once. The genes are TRBV5-1 and TRBJ2-3; either TRBD1 or TRBD2 may fit D (5 bases each). V was clipped by 1 base and J by 0 bases, with 12 bases between them. Germline V gene data show CDR1 as SGHRS and CDR2 as YFSETQ. This CDR3 spans 16 amino acids. The CDR3 sequence is CASSLIIGTSTDTQYF. CDR3 nucleotide sequence: TGCGCCAGCAGCTTGATCATTGGGACCAGCACAGATACGCAGTATTTT.

The CDR3 DNA sequence: TGCGCCAGCAGCTTGGGTATGGGGGATAATGAAAAACTGTTTTTT. As protein: CASSLGMGDNEKLFF. This sequence joins TRBV5-1 and TRBJ1-4; possible D gene TRBD1, 5 bases. Germline loops: CDR1 SGHRS, CDR2 YFSETQ. Trimming removed 0 bases at V and 4 bases at J, with 10 bases between. This CDR3 comprises 15 residues.

This clone came up a few times. The chain joins TRBV6-5 to TRBJ1-2; weak D call: TRBD1 (5 bases). Trimming stripped 0 bases from V and 6 bases from J, with 11 bases between. This CDR3 region has 14 residues. CDR1 and CDR2 (germline): MNHEY, SVGAGI. CDR3 sequence: CASSYSSRADGYTF. CDR3 nucleotides: TGTGCCAGCAGTTACTCGAGCAGGGCCGATGGCTACACCTTC.